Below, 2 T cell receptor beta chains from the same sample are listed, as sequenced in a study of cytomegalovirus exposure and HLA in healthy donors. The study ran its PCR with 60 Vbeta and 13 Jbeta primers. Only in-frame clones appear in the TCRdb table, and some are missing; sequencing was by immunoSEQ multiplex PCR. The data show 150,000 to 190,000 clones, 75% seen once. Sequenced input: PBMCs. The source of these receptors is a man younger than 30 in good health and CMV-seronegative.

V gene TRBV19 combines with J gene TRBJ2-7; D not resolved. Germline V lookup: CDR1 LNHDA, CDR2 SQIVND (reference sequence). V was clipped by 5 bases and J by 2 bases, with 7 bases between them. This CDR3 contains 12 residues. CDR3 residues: CASSGPAYEQYF. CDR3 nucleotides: TGTGCCAGTAGTGGGCCAGCCTACGAGCAGTACTTC. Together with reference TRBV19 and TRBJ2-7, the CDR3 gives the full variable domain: DGGITQSPKYLFRKEGQNVTLSCEQNLNHDAMYWYRQDPGQGLRLIYYSQIVNDFQKGDIAEGYSVSREKKESFPLTVTSAQKNPTAFYLCASSGPAYEQYFGPGTRLTVT.

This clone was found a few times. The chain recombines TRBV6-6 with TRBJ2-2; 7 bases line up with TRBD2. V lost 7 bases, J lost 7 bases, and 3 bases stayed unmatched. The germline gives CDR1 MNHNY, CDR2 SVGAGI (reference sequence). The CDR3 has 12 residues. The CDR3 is CASMGGLGELFF. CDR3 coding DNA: TGTGCCAGCATGGGAGGGCTCGGGGAGCTGTTTTTT.